This TCR beta chain was captured by sequencing in a study of T cell repertoires in cytomegalovirus infection. TCRdb fed the reads into MiXCR, producing one record per CDR3 protein. The table includes approximately 490,000 distinct CDR3 sequences, 11% detected once. Trimming shortened V by 2 bases and J by 1 base, and 15 bases separated the two germline ends. Germline lookup yields CDR1 SGHVS and CDR2 FQNEAQ. The CDR3 has 17 residues. This clonotype was counted ten times or more. Its specificity is unknown. Study-level results: In two of eight donors, the top clonotype was HLA-C-restricted CMV-specific.

This TCR was sampled from a human donor in good health (CMV status not recorded). Some clones in this sample may be carry-over from other donors' samples. V usage is TRBV7-8 and J usage is TRBJ2-1; D possibly corresponds to TRBD2 (5 bases). Sequencing input: PBMCs. CDR3 sequence: CASSLRATSGSYNEQFF. DNA of the CDR3: TGTGCCAGCAGCTTACGGGCGACCTCGGGGTCCTACAATGAGCAGTTCTTC.